A selection of T cell receptor beta chains follows, all from one sample in a study of T cells in Graves' hyperthyroidism and ophthalmopathy. A single record per CDR3 protein comes from TCRdb applying MiXCR to the multiplex PCR reads. The sample contains 500,000 to 750,000 distinct CDR3 sequences, approximately 15% of which appear only once. The sequenced material came from blood. These receptors came from a woman aged 18-29 years with Graves' ophthalmopathy. The CDR3 runs from the conserved cysteine through the conserved F or W. The order of the fields is CDR3 DNA, CDR3 protein, V gene, clone size, D gene, J gene. D genes are given only for firm matches. Not all rows give a size; the values are once, few, many and, for expanded clones, a class.

DNA: TGTGCCAGCAGAGGACAGTTTAGCAATCAGCCCCAGCATTTT
CDR3: CASRGQFSNQPQHF
V: TRBV2
size: many
D: .
J: TRBJ1-5

DNA: TGCGCCAGCAGCTTGGAAGGACCGTCGAACACTGAAGCTTTCTTT
CDR3: CASSLEGPSNTEAFF
V: TRBV5-1
size: .
D: .
J: TRBJ1-1

DNA: TGTGCCAGCAGTCCAATCGGAGACTCGGCGACCCAGTACTTC
CDR3: CASSPIGDSATQYF
V: TRBV27
size: .
D: .
J: TRBJ2-5

DNA: TGTGCCAGCAGCTTTGAGGGCGCGGGAGCCGACGAGCAGTACTTC
CDR3: CASSFEGAGADEQYF
V: TRBV7-9
size: many
D: TRBD2
J: TRBJ2-7

DNA: TGCGCCAGCAGTGTCGGACTCACCCCGGATACGCAGTATTTT
CDR3: CASSVGLTPDTQYF
V: TRBV10-2
size: many
D: .
J: TRBJ2-3

DNA: TGTGCCAGCAGCTCCAGGGGGCTCGGCTATGGCTACACCTTC
CDR3: CASSSRGLGYGYTF
V: TRBV11-1
size: many
D: TRBD1
J: TRBJ1-2

DNA: TGCAGCGTAGACGGACTAGCGGGCACAGATACGCAGTATTTT
CDR3: CSVDGLAGTDTQYF
V: TRBV29-1
size: many
D: TRBD2
J: TRBJ2-3

DNA: TGTGCCAGCAGCTTAGATTGGGGCTTCTCAGGCTACACCTTC
CDR3: CASSLDWGFSGYTF
V: TRBV7-8
size: few
D: .
J: TRBJ1-2

DNA: TGTGCCAGCAGCCCCACCCCGGGACTAGCTTGGGACGAGCAGTACTTC
CDR3: CASSPTPGLAWDEQYF
V: TRBV7-9
size: many
D: TRBD2
J: TRBJ2-7

DNA: TGTGCCAGCAGCCCCGCAAACTATGGCTACACCTTC
CDR3: CASSPANYGYTF
V: TRBV12-3/TRBV12-4
size: .
D: .
J: TRBJ1-2

DNA: TGTGCCAGCAGTATACAGGGGTATCAGCCCCAGCATTTT
CDR3: CASSIQGYQPQHF
V: TRBV28
size: many
D: TRBD1
J: TRBJ1-5

DNA: TGCGCCAGCAGCCAAGATATGGGCCCGCGAAGGGACCTTAATGAAAAACTGTTTTTT
CDR3: CASSQDMGPRRDLNEKLFF
V: TRBV4-3
size: few
D: .
J: TRBJ1-4